The 26 T cell receptor beta chains presented below share a single source sample, sequenced in a study of T cell changes during pregnancy in multiple sclerosis. The table came from immunoSEQ multiplex PCR; TCRdb's copy has only in-frame clones and leaves some out. Among 90,000 to 120,000 clones listed, around 90% were seen once. The starting material was peripheral blood, obtained in the second trimester of pregnancy. These TCRs come from a female donor with multiple sclerosis, enrolled in a pregnancy study.

The rearrangement uses TRBV7-9 and TRBJ2-1, with D unresolved. V lost 1 base to trimming and J lost 4 bases, with 8 bases between them. The CDR3 is made up of 14 amino acids. Germline assignment: CDR1 SEHNR and CDR2 FQNEAQ (reference sequence). In nucleotides, the CDR3 is TGTGCCAGCAGCTTAGATGGGCCGTACAATGAGCAGTTCTTC. This codes for CASSLDGPYNEQFF.

The chain links TRBV30 to TRBJ1-5, with D unresolved. Trimming took 4 bases from V and 6 from J, leaving 13 bases between them. This CDR3 is built from 13 residues. The V gene's germline CDR1 is GTSNPN and CDR2 SVGIG (reference sequence). This CDR3 reads CAWTDGGGQPQHF. CDR3 sequence (DNA): TGTGCCTGGACGGACGGAGGAGGTCAGCCCCAGCATTTT.

The chain recombines TRBV5-1 with TRBJ1-2, with D perhaps matching TRBD1 (5 bases). Per germline, CDR1 SGHRS and CDR2 YFSETQ. Trimming left V 0 bases short and J 6 bases short, with 15 bases between. This CDR3 region has 15 residues. CDR3 DNA sequence: TGCGCCAGCAGCTTGGGGGCCCAGGGTTTGGATGGCTACACCTTC. Translating gives CASSLGAQGLDGYTF.

This clone has just one count. The chain links TRBV6-1 to TRBJ2-7, with 10 bases lining up with TRBD2. V trimming: 5 bases; J trimming: 3 bases; junction bases outside the gene matches: 4. The CDR3 totals 14 residues. Germline CDR1 MNHNS, CDR2 SASEGT. CDR3 loop: CASSSLAGFYEQYF. The CDR3, as DNA: TGTGCCAGCAGTTCACTAGCGGGATTCTACGAGCAGTACTTC.

This clone was seen just once. V is TRBV5-1 and J is TRBJ1-2; 10 nucleotides line up with TRBD1. The CDR3 loop spans 14 amino acids. Germline trimming cut 3 bases from V and 2 bases from J; bases unmatched to any gene: 1. Germline CDR1 is SGHRS and CDR2 is YFSETQ. The CDR3 nucleotides are TGCGCCAGCAGCTCGACAGGGGGCAACTATGGCTACACCTTC. This sequence encodes CASSSTGGNYGYTF.

The chain combines TRBV6-1 with TRBJ2-2; 11 bases agree with TRBD2. Germline CDR1 and CDR2: MNHNS and SASEGT. The CDR3 consists of 15 residues. Trimming cost V 3 bases and J 5 bases; bases outside gene matches: 2. CDR3 residues: CASSEGLAETGELFF. CDR3 DNA: TGTGCCAGCAGTGAGGGACTAGCGGAGACCGGGGAGCTGTTTTTT.

This chain uses TRBV28 with TRBJ1-2; D unclear. Trimming pared 7 bases from V and 4 bases from J, leaving 10 bases between. The CDR3 spans 12 residues. Germline V lookup: CDR1 MDHEN, CDR2 SYDVKM. The CDR3 region has the DNA TGTGCCAGCACCGGACTGCCCTATGGCTACACCTTC. It yields the protein CASTGLPYGYTF.

This rearrangement joins TRBV7-9 to TRBJ2-6, with TRBD2 identical over 7 bases. With 5 bases clipped from V and 0 bases from J, the junction kept 10 bases outside the gene matches. Looked up from germline, CDR1 is SEHNR and CDR2 is FQNEAQ (reference sequence). This CDR3 has 18 amino acids. The CDR3 bases are TGTGCCAGCAGCCCCCCCCGGGGAGGGCCCTCTGGGGCCAACGTCCTGACTTTC. Protein sequence: CASSPPRGGPSGANVLTF.

DNA of the CDR3: TGTGCCAGCTCAGGCTCCGGGACAGGGAACTCTGGAAACACCATATATTTT. Protein product: CASSGSGTGNSGNTIYF. The rearrangement joins TRBV18 to TRBJ1-3; TRBD1 matches at 9 bases. V dropped 5 bases and J dropped 0; count of bases not matched to a gene: 8. CDR1 is KGHSH, CDR2 LQKENI, per germline. CDR3 length: 17 amino acids.

The rearrangement links TRBV6-4 to TRBJ1-4; maybe TRBD1 (6 bases). The CDR3 spans 16 residues. V was pared by 5 bases and J by 4 bases, with 17 bases between. The germline V gene has CDR1 MRHNA and CDR2 SNTAGT. The CDR3 region has the DNA TGTGCCAGCAGTAACAGGGTGGAAGGGGGTAATGAAAAACTGTTTTTT. It is translated as CASSNRVEGGNEKLFF.

The V call is TRBV2, the J call TRBJ2-1; a weak D match, TRBD1 (7 bases). Trimming cost V 2 bases and J 0 bases, with 11 bases left between them. The length of the CDR3 is 16 residues. In germline, CDR1 is SNHLY, CDR2 FYNNEI. The DNA for the CDR3 is TGTGCCAGCAGTGAACCCAGGGGGGCCTCCTACAATGAGCAGTTCTTC. Its translation is CASSEPRGASYNEQFF.

This clone was counted once. The chain is built from TRBV5-1 and TRBJ1-3; 8 positions agree with TRBD1. This CDR3 is built from 14 residues. Germline loops: CDR1 SGHRS, CDR2 YFSETQ. V trimming: 0 bases; J trimming: 8 bases; junction bases outside the gene matches: 4. The CDR3 DNA follows: TGCGCCAGCAGCTTGGCCCAGACAGGGGACACCATATATTTT. Amino acids: CASSLAQTGDTIYF. Full variable domain (missing parts from reference TRBV5-1 and TRBJ1-3): KAGVTQTPRYLIKTRGQQVTLSCSPISGHRSVSWYQQTPGQGLQFLFEYFSETQRNKGNFPGRFSGRQFSNSRSEMNVSTLELGDSALYLCASSLAQTGDTIYFGEGSWLTVV.

V and J are TRBV14 and TRBJ2-2, with D unresolved. Germline loops: CDR1 SGHDN, CDR2 FVKESK. The CDR3 covers 11 residues. The germline V and J ends were trimmed by 2 bases and 7 bases, with 2 bases remaining between them. The CDR3 region has the DNA TGTGCCAGCAGCCAACACGGGGAGCTGTTTTTT. Translated, it gives CASSQHGELFF. Full variable domain (rest looked up from reference TRBV14 and TRBJ2-2): EAGVTQFPSHSVIEKGQTVTLRCDPISGHDNLYWYRRVMGKEIKFLLHFVKESKQDESGMPNNRFLAERTGGTYSTLKVQPAELEDSGVYFCASSQHGELFFGEGSRLTVL.

The chain has TRBV28 and TRBJ1-5; unclear D gene. Germline loops: CDR1 MDHEN, CDR2 SYDVKM. Trimming removed 2 bases from V and 2 bases from J, with 10 bases in between. The CDR3 sequence is 15 residues long. The CDR3 nucleotides read TGTGCCAGCAGTTTACCTCCCAGCGGCAATCAGCCCCAGCATTTT. It encodes CASSLPPSGNQPQHF.

This rearrangement joins TRBV2 to TRBJ2-5; 7 bases agree with TRBD1. The CDR3 is 15 residues long. Germline V gives CDR1 SNHLY, CDR2 FYNNEI. V was pared by 4 bases and J by 5 bases, with 10 bases of the junction left unmatched. The CDR3 sequence is CASSVPDRVGETQYF. CDR3 sequence (DNA): TGTGCCAGCAGTGTTCCAGACAGGGTCGGGGAGACCCAGTACTTC.

The V and J genes are TRBV2 and TRBJ1-1; D may be TRBD1 (5 bases). The CDR3 is made up of 14 amino acids. The V end lost 7 bases, the J end lost 8 bases, and 20 bases lay between the germline ends. Germline loops: CDR1 SNHLY, CDR2 FYNNEI. This CDR3 reads CASNPPSRASEAFF. CDR3 sequence (DNA): TGTGCCAGCAATCCCCCTTCCAGGGCCTCCGAAGCTTTCTTT.

This chain connects TRBV27 to TRBJ2-1, with 10 bases matching TRBD2. The CDR3 extends over 17 amino acids. Per germline, CDR1 MNHEY and CDR2 SMNVEV (reference sequence). V lost 5 bases to trimming and J lost 3 bases; unmatched junction nucleotides: 10. This CDR3 reads CASSGVPSGSRYNEQFF. CDR3 in DNA: TGTGCCAGCAGTGGGGTTCCTAGCGGGAGCCGCTACAATGAGCAGTTCTTC.

This clone is a singleton in its sample. The V gene is TRBV5-1, the J gene TRBJ1-1; no definite D call. The CDR3 loop spans 15 amino acids. V lost 0 bases and J 11 bases, leaving 20 bases between the germline ends. The germline V gene has CDR1 SGHRS and CDR2 YFSETQ. As DNA, the CDR3 is TGCGCCAGCAGCTTGGTTTCCGGCCCCTCCCCGGGGGCTTTCTTT. It is translated as CASSLVSGPSPGAFF.

The chain uses TRBV18 and TRBJ1-2; 7 bases map to TRBD1. CDR3 length: 15 amino acids. The V and J ends lost 3 bases and 8 bases, in that order; junction bases with no gene match: 12. Germline values: CDR1 KGHSH, CDR2 LQKENI. Here the CDR3 reads CASSPPNNRQGGYTF. The CDR3 region has the DNA TGTGCCAGCTCACCTCCCAACAATAGACAGGGCGGCTACACCTTC. The full variable domain, with the rest looked up from reference TRBV18 and TRBJ1-2, is NAGVMQNPRHLVRRRGQEARLRCSPMKGHSHVYWYRQLPEEGLKFMVYLQKENIIDESGMPKERFSAEFPKEGPSILRIQQVVRGDSAAYFCASSPPNNRQGGYTFGSGTRLTVV.

This rearrangement joins TRBV5-1 to TRBJ2-5, with 10 bases fitting TRBD2. The CDR3 runs to 16 residues. CDR1 and CDR2 from the germline V gene are SGHRS and YFSETQ. V lost 0 bases to trimming and J lost 5 bases; unmatched junction nucleotides: 7. The CDR3 region has the DNA TGCGCCAGCAGCTTGGGAGCGGGGGGGCCTTGGGAGACCCAGTACTTC. Protein sequence: CASSLGAGGPWETQYF.

The chain couples TRBV2 to TRBJ1-1; 8 bases match TRBD1. Per germline, CDR1 SNHLY and CDR2 FYNNEI. This CDR3 contains 16 residues. With 7 bases clipped from V and 0 bases from J, the junction kept 10 bases outside the gene matches. This CDR3 reads CASKGPDRVMNTEAFF. Written as DNA, the CDR3 is TGTGCCAGCAAAGGGCCGGACAGGGTAATGAACACTGAAGCTTTCTTT.

This chain joins TRBV6-6 and TRBJ1-4; D perhaps matches TRBD1 (5 bases). CDR3 length: 14 residues. Germline loops: CDR1 MNHNY, CDR2 SVGAGI (reference sequence). Trimming took off 6 bases at V and 8 bases at J, with 16 bases between the two ends. The CDR3: CASSLRGGREKLFF. The CDR3 DNA follows: TGTGCCAGCAGCCTACGGGGGGGGAGGGAAAAACTGTTTTTT.

V and J are TRBV13 and TRBJ2-1; 8 bases are shared with TRBD1. V shed 5 bases and J 3 bases; nucleotides not matched to a gene: 3. CDR1 is PRHDT and CDR2 is FYEKMQ in the germline V gene (reference sequence). The CDR3 runs to 14 residues. The CDR3 reads CASSATGGYNEQFF. Here the CDR3 DNA reads TGTGCCAGCAGCGCAACAGGGGGCTACAATGAGCAGTTCTTC.

The chain links TRBV6-1 to TRBJ1-1, with D perhaps matching TRBD1 (6 bases). Per germline, CDR1 MNHNS and CDR2 SASEGT. V was trimmed by 7 bases and J by 12 bases, leaving 18 bases between them. The CDR3 extends over 12 amino acids. The CDR3 coding sequence is TGTGCCAGCACTGATATACCAGGGGTGACTTTCTTT. It codes for CASTDIPGVTFF.

The J gene is TRBJ2-3, the V gene TRBV6-5; 11 bases are a match to TRBD2. This CDR3 is built from 14 residues. CDR1 is MNHEY, CDR2 SVGAGI, per germline. V gave up 2 bases and J gave up 6 bases; unmatched junction bases: 1. CDR3 sequence reads: CASSYRLAGDTQYF. The CDR3 coding sequence is TGTGCCAGCAGTTACCGACTAGCGGGGGATACGCAGTATTTT.

This chain links TRBV7-2 with TRBJ2-3; maybe TRBD2 (5 bases). Germline V gene sequence: CDR1 SGHTA, CDR2 FQGNSA. The CDR3 runs to 14 residues. With 5 bases removed from V and 3 bases from J, the gap between germline ends came to 12 bases. The CDR3 loop is CASSLTIATDTQYF. The CDR3 DNA reads TGTGCCAGCAGCCTTACCATAGCGACAGATACGCAGTATTTT.